Shown below are 21 T cell receptor beta chains from a single sample sequenced in a study of PD-L1 blockade in urothelial cancer. Data came from immunoSEQ multiplex PCR; TCRdb stores just in-frame clones and leaves some out. The profile covers about 110,000 clones, with less than 95% appearing a single time and around 3.7% taken by the ten largest. Sample time point: peripheral blood 6 weeks after treatment start. Material: PBMCs, obtained around atezolizumab (anti-PD-L1) treatment. These receptor sequences come from a man aged 55-75 years with urothelial cancer.

V is TRBV5-1 and J is TRBJ2-1, with 10 bases that match TRBD2. Germline CDR1 SGHRS, CDR2 YFSETQ. The CDR3 runs to 15 residues. V trimming: 4 bases; J trimming: 4 bases; junction bases outside the gene matches: 5. In nucleotides, the CDR3 is TGCGCCAGCAGCGGGGCTAGCGGGAGTTACAATGAGCAGTTCTTC. Its protein is CASSGASGSYNEQFF. Drawing the rest from reference TRBV5-1 and TRBJ2-1, the complete variable domain is KAGVTQTPRYLIKTRGQQVTLSCSPISGHRSVSWYQQTPGQGLQFLFEYFSETQRNKGNFPGRFSGRQFSNSRSEMNVSTLELGDSALYLCASSGASGSYNEQFFGPGTRLTVL.

V usage is TRBV7-8 and J usage is TRBJ2-5; D might be TRBD2 (5 bases). V lost 5 bases and J lost 3, with 19 bases in between. The CDR3 covers 16 residues. Per the germline V gene, CDR1 is SGHVS and CDR2 is FQNEAQ. CDR3 sequence (DNA): TGTGCCAGCAGCCCTCCTAGGGTGGGAGCAGAAGAGACCCAGTACTTC. It codes for CASSPPRVGAEETQYF.

This clone was observed a handful of times. V gene TRBV7-8 combines with J gene TRBJ2-2, with 15 bases identical to TRBD2. J lost 5 bases, V lost 9 bases, and 7 bases had no gene match. Germline assignment: CDR1 SGHVS and CDR2 FQNEAQ. The CDR3 length is 16 residues. As DNA, the CDR3 is TGTGCCAGTAGGACTAGCGGGGGGGCCGGGACCGGGGAGCTGTTTTTT. It translates to CASRTSGGAGTGELFF.

This rearrangement joins TRBV7-3 to TRBJ1-2; TRBD1 is a possible D gene (5 bases). Germline CDR1 SGHTA, CDR2 FQGTGA. Trimming left V 5 bases short and J 8 bases short, with 21 bases between. This CDR3 is 15 amino acids long. CDR3 DNA: TGTGCCAGCAGCCCAAGCGAGGGCGGGGCGGGCGGCTACACCTTC. Protein product: CASSPSEGGAGGYTF.

The rearrangement joins TRBV19 to TRBJ2-6, with TRBD1 matching 8 bases. The CDR3 spans 18 residues. Trimming took 0 bases from V and 3 from J; bases not matched to a gene: 7. Germline CDR1 LNHDA, CDR2 SQIVND (reference sequence). Here the CDR3 DNA reads TGTGCCAGTAGTATAGAGGGGCAGGGGGCTATTGGGGCCAACGTCCTGACTTTC. Its protein product is CASSIEGQGAIGANVLTF.

This chain uses TRBV10-3 with TRBJ1-2; D uncertain. Trimming left V 4 bases short and J 2 bases short, with 5 bases between. The length of the CDR3 is 12 residues. The V gene's germline CDR1 is ENHRY and CDR2 SYGVKD. The CDR3 nucleotides read TGTGCCATCAGTGCGGGAAACTATGGCTACACCTTC. It specifies CAISAGNYGYTF.

The chain carries TRBV29-1 and TRBJ2-1; possibly TRBD2 for D (7 bases). Germline V gene sequence: CDR1 SQVTM, CDR2 ANQGSEA. This CDR3 has 13 residues. Trimming took off 7 bases at V and 10 bases at J, with 20 bases between the two ends. This CDR3 is CSGGGTMSIEQFF. For the CDR3, the DNA is TGCAGCGGAGGGGGGACTATGTCTATCGAGCAGTTCTTC.

The chain combines TRBV7-9 with TRBJ1-4; tentative D call: TRBD1 (6 bases). CDR1 is SEHNR, CDR2 FQNEAQ, per germline (reference sequence). The V gene lost 8 bases and the J gene lost 2 bases, with 9 bases spanning the gap. This CDR3 is built from 13 residues. The CDR3 DNA sequence: TGTGCCAGCGCAGGGGAGACTAATGAAAAACTGTTTTTT. Residues: CASAGETNEKLFF.

This clone was seen a single time. J is TRBJ2-7 and V is TRBV5-1, with 10 bases that match TRBD2. The CDR3 is 14 amino acids. Germline V lookup: CDR1 SGHRS, CDR2 YFSETQ. V lost 4 bases, J lost 0 bases, and 1 base stayed unmatched. CDR3 region: CASSRTSGSYEQYF. The CDR3 nucleotides read TGCGCCAGCAGCCGGACTAGCGGCTCCTACGAGCAGTACTTC.

The V call is TRBV30, the J call TRBJ1-5; D is unresolved. CDR1 and CDR2 (germline): GTSNPN, SVGIG (reference sequence). Trimming pared 0 bases from V and 3 bases from J, leaving 6 bases between. This CDR3 has 13 residues. CDR3 DNA: TGTGCCTGGAGTGTACAGCACAATCAGCCCCAGCATTTT. Its protein is CAWSVQHNQPQHF. Supplemented by reference TRBV30 and TRBJ1-5, the full variable domain reads SQTIHQWPATLVQPVGSPLSLECTVEGTSNPNLYWYRQAAGRGLQLLFYSVGIGQISSEVPQNLSASRPQDRQFILSSKKLLLSDSGFYLCAWSVQHNQPQHFGDGTRLSIL.

V is TRBV7-2 and J is TRBJ2-1, with 10 positions matching TRBD2. The germline gives CDR1 SGHTA, CDR2 FQGNSA. The CDR3 loop spans 14 amino acids. With V trimmed by 5 bases and J by 15 bases, 13 bases remained unmatched. The CDR3 DNA sequence: TGTGCCAGCAGCCAGGCTAGCGGGGGCGCCTTATGGTTCTTC. As protein: CASSQASGGALWFF.

V and J are TRBV13 and TRBJ2-7; 9 bases map to TRBD1. V lost 5 bases to trimming and J lost 9 bases; unmatched junction nucleotides: 8. Germline-derived CDR1 and CDR2 are PRHDT and FYEKMQ (reference sequence). This CDR3 spans 13 amino acids. As DNA, the CDR3 is TGTGCCAGCAGCCCCGGACAGGGGAAAGCGCAGTACTTC. It yields the protein CASSPGQGKAQYF.

The rearrangement uses TRBV21-1 and TRBJ2-7; TRBD2 is taken as the D call from the table, unchecked against the DNA. TRBV21-1 is given as a pseudogene. The CDR3 runs to 15 residues. The CDR3 DNA is TGTGCCAGCAGCAAAGTACAGACTAGCAACTACGAGCAGTACTTC. It yields the protein CASSKVQTSNYEQYF.

This clone showed up just once. Here the CDR3 reads CASSPWGQRMNNEQFF. The CDR3 DNA is TGTGCCAGTAGTCCGTGGGGACAAAGGATGAACAATGAGCAGTTCTTC. The rearrangement links TRBV19 to TRBJ2-1; D is perhaps TRBD1 (6 bases). V lost 5 bases to trimming and J lost 5 bases, with 19 bases between them. Per germline, CDR1 LNHDA and CDR2 SQIVND (reference sequence). The CDR3 runs 16 residues.

The V and J genes are TRBV5-4 and TRBJ2-7, with 7 bases aligning to TRBD1. This CDR3 is 13 amino acids long. Germline-derived CDR1 and CDR2 are SGHNT and YYREEE (reference sequence). V shed 4 bases and J 2 bases; nucleotides not matched to a gene: 3. CDR3 sequence reads: CASSPGQPYEQYF. The CDR3 DNA reads TGTGCCAGCAGCCCGGGACAGCCCTACGAGCAGTACTTC.

The chain employs TRBV11-1 and TRBJ2-5; D is perhaps TRBD1 (5 bases). The CDR3 is 14 amino acids. Trimming pared 5 bases from V and 3 bases from J, leaving 13 bases between. Germline lookup yields CDR1 SGHAT and CDR2 FQDESV (reference sequence). The CDR3 loop reads CASSHRQLKETQYF. Written as DNA, the CDR3 is TGTGCCAGCAGCCACCGACAGCTAAAAGAGACCCAGTACTTC.

A note on this clone: Other nucleotide sequences from this sample produce the same CDR3. The chain employs TRBV29-1 and TRBJ1-4; the D gene is possibly TRBD1 (5 bases). Germline assignment: CDR1 SQVTM and CDR2 ANQGSEA. V dropped 7 bases and J dropped 0 bases, with 15 bases sitting between them. CDR3 length: 15 amino acids. The DNA of the CDR3 is TGCAGCGCGGGACGGACGGGAGCAACTAATGAAAAACTGTTTTTT. Protein sequence: CSAGRTGATNEKLFF.

V gene TRBV5-6 combines with J gene TRBJ2-7; perhaps TRBD2 as D (5 bases). The V end was cut by 5 bases, the J end by 2 bases, with 17 bases between. This CDR3 contains 15 residues. CDR1 is SGHDT, CDR2 YYEEEE, per germline. For the CDR3, the DNA is TGTGCCAGCAGTTCGCCAGGACTTACCACCTACGAGCAGTACTTC. Encoded protein: CASSSPGLTTYEQYF.

This rearrangement joins TRBV29-1 to TRBJ2-5; 10 positions agree with TRBD2. V dropped 8 bases and J dropped 7; count of bases not matched to a gene: 16. The CDR3 consists of 15 residues. CDR1 SQVTM and CDR2 ANQGSEA come from the germline V gene. The CDR3 coding sequence is TGCAGCCCCCTACCCCTAGCGGGAGTGAATGGGACCCAGTACTTC. Protein sequence: CSPLPLAGVNGTQYF.

This sequence joins TRBV9 and TRBJ2-1, with 8 bases identical to TRBD2. V gave up 4 bases and J gave up 7 bases; unmatched junction bases: 10. CDR1 and CDR2 (germline): SGDLS, YYNGEE. The length of the CDR3 is 15 residues. CDR3 in amino acids: CASSPGTSVGNEQFF. Written as DNA, the CDR3 is TGTGCCAGCAGCCCCGGGACTAGTGTAGGGAATGAGCAGTTCTTC. The variable domain in full, with the rest retrieved from reference TRBV9 and TRBJ2-1, is DSGVTQTPKHLITATGQRVTLRCSPRSGDLSVYWYQQSLDQGLQFLIQYYNGEERAKGNILERFSAQQFPDLHSELNLSSLELGDSALYFCASSPGTSVGNEQFFGPGTRLTVL.

The J gene is TRBJ1-5, the V gene TRBV18; D gene uncertain. Per germline, CDR1 KGHSH and CDR2 LQKENI. This CDR3 contains 15 residues. Trimming removed 3 bases at V and 5 bases at J, with 14 bases between. The CDR3: CASSPQDGKDQPQHF. The CDR3 DNA sequence: TGTGCCAGCTCACCTCAGGACGGGAAGGATCAGCCCCAGCATTTT.